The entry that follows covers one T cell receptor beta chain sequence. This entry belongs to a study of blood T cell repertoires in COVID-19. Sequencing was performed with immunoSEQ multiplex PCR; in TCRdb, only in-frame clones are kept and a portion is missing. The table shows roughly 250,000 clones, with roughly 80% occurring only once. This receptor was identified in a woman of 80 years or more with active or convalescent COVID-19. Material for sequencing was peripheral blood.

The CDR3 reads CASSFNRGTEAFF. CDR3 in DNA: TGTGCCAGCAGCTTCAACAGGGGCACTGAAGCTTTCTTT. This rearrangement joins TRBV11-2 to TRBJ1-1; 7 bases match TRBD1. This CDR3 comprises 13 residues. Germline loops: CDR1 SGHAT, CDR2 FQNNGV. With V trimmed by 3 bases and J by 4 bases, 2 bases remained unmatched.